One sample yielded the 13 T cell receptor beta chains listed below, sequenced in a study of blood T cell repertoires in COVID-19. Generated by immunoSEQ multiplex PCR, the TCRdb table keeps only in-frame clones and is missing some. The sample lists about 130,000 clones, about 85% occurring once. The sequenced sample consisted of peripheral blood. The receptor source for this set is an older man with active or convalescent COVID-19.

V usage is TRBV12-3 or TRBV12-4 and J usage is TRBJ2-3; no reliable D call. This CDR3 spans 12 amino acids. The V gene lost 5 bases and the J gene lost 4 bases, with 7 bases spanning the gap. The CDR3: CASSPSPDTQYF. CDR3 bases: TGTGCCAGCAGTCCCTCCCCAGATACGCAGTATTTT.

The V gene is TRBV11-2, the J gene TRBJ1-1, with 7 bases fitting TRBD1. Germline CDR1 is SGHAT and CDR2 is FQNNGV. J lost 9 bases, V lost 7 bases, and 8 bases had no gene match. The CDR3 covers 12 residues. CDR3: CASTRDSLKAFF. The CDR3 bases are TGTGCCAGCACTAGGGACAGCCTGAAAGCTTTCTTT.

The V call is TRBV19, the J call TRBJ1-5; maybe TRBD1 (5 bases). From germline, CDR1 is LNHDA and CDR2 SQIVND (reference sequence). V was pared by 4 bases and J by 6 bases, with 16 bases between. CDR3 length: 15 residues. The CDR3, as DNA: TGTGCCAGTAGTAGGGGGGATGCGAGGAGTCAGCCCCAGCATTTT. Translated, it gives CASSRGDARSQPQHF. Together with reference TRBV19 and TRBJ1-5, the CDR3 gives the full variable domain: DGGITQSPKYLFRKEGQNVTLSCEQNLNHDAMYWYRQDPGQGLRLIYYSQIVNDFQKGDIAEGYSVSREKKESFPLTVTSAQKNPTAFYLCASSRGDARSQPQHFGDGTRLSIL.

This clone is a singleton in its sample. As DNA, the CDR3 is TGTGCCACCAGCAGAGATAAGGGGACAGATACGCAGTATTTT. Encoded protein: CATSRDKGTDTQYF. This chain uses TRBV15 with TRBJ2-3; the D gene is possibly TRBD1 (5 bases). The germline V and J ends were trimmed by 0 bases and 3 bases, with 7 bases remaining between them. CDR3 length equals 14 residues. Germline V gene data show CDR1 as LNHNV and CDR2 as YYDKDF (reference sequence).

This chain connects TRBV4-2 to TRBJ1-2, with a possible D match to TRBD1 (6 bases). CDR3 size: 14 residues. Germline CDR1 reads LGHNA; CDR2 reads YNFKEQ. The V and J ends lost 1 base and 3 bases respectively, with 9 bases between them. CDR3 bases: TGTGCCAGCAGCCAAGGCAGGGGAGACTATGGCTACACCTTC. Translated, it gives CASSQGRGDYGYTF.

As DNA, the CDR3 is TGTGCCAGCTCACCACTAGCGGGAGCCCTCGGGGAGCTGTTTTTT. Its translation is CASSPLAGALGELFF. This chain links TRBV18 with TRBJ2-2; TRBD2 matches at 9 bases. J was trimmed by 7 bases and V by 1 base; bases with no gene match: 4. CDR3 length: 15 residues. Germline V gene data show CDR1 as KGHSH and CDR2 as LQKENI.

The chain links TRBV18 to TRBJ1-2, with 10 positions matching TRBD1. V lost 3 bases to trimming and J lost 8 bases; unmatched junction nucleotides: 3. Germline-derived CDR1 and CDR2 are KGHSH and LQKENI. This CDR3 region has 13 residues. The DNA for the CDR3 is TGTGCCAGCTCACCTGGGACAGGGGTCGGCTACACCTTC. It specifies CASSPGTGVGYTF.

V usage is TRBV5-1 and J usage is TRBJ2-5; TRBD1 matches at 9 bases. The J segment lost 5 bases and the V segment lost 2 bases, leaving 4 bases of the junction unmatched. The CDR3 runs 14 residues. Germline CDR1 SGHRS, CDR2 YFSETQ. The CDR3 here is CASSFTGGEETQYF. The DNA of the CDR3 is TGCGCCAGCAGCTTTACAGGGGGCGAGGAGACCCAGTACTTC.

The CDR3 is CASSGRSRRETQYF. CDR3 in DNA: TGTGCCAGCAGCGGCCGATCGAGGCGGGAGACCCAGTACTTC. The chain joins TRBV9 to TRBJ2-5; D not resolved. The V gene's germline CDR1 is SGDLS and CDR2 YYNGEE. CDR3 size: 14 residues. The V gene lost 3 bases and the J gene lost 5 bases, with 14 bases spanning the gap.

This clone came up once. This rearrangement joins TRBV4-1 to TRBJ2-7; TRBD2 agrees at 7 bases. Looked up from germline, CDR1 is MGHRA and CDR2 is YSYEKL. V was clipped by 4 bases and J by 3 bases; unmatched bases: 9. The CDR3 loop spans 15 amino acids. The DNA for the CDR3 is TGCGCCAGCAGCCCCAGACTAGCAAATAACTACGAGCAGTACTTC. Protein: CASSPRLANNYEQYF.

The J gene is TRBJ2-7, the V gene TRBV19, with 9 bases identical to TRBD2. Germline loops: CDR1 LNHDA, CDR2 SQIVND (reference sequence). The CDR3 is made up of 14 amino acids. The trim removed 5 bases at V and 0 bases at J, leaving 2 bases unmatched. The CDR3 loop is CASSVTSGSYEQYF. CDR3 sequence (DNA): TGTGCCAGTAGTGTGACTAGCGGCTCCTACGAGCAGTACTTC. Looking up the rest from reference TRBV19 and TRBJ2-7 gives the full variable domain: DGGITQSPKYLFRKEGQNVTLSCEQNLNHDAMYWYRQDPGQGLRLIYYSQIVNDFQKGDIAEGYSVSREKKESFPLTVTSAQKNPTAFYLCASSVTSGSYEQYFGPGTRLTVT.

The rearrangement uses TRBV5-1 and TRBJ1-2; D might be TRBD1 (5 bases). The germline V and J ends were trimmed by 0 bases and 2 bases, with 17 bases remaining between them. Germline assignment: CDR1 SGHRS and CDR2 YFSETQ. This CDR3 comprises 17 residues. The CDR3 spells CASSLANTGRSNYGYTF. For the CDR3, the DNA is TGCGCCAGCAGCTTGGCAAATACAGGAAGGTCGAACTATGGCTACACCTTC.

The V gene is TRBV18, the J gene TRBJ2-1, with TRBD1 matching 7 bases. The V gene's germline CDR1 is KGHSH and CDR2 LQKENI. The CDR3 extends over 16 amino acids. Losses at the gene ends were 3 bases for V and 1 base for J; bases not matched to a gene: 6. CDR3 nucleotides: TGTGCCAGCTCACCGCTTATGGGACAGTCCTACAATGAGCAGTTCTTC. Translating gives CASSPLMGQSYNEQFF. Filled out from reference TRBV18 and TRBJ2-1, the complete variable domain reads NAGVMQNPRHLVRRRGQEARLRCSPMKGHSHVYWYRQLPEEGLKFMVYLQKENIIDESGMPKERFSAEFPKEGPSILRIQQVVRGDSAAYFCASSPLMGQSYNEQFFGPGTRLTVL.